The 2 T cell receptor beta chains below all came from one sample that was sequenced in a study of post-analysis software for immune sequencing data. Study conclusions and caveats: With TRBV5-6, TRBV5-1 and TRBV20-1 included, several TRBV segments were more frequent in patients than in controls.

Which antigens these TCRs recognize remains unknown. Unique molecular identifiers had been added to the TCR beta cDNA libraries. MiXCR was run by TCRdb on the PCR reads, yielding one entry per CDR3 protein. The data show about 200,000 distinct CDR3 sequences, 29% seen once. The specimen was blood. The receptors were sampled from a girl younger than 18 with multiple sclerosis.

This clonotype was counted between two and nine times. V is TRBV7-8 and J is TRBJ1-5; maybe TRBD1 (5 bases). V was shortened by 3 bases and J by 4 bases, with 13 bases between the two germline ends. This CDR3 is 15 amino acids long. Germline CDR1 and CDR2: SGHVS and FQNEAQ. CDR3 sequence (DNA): TGTGCCAGCAGCTTTCTCGGGACTAGTAATCAGCCCCAGCATTTT. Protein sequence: CASSFLGTSNQPQHF. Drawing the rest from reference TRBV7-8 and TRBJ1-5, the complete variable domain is GAGVSQSPRYKVAKRGQDVALRCDPISGHVSLFWYQQALGQGPEFLTYFQNEAQLDKSGLPSDRFFAERPEGSVSTLKIQRTQQEDSAVYLCASSFLGTSNQPQHFGDGTRLSIL.

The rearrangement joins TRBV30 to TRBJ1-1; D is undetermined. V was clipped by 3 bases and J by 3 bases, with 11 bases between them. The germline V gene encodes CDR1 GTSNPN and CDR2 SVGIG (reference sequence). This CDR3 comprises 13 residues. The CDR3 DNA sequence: TGTGCCTGGAGCAGGAACGGAGACACTGAAGCTTTCTTT. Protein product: CAWSRNGDTEAFF.